This T cell receptor beta chain emerged from a study of OX40 agonist ivuxolimab in advanced cancers. Study in general: Those enrolled were about 80% male, with a mean age of roughly 62 years and ages from about 20 to 90.

Sequenced by immunoSEQ multiplex PCR; TCRdb stores in-frame clones only, minus some. The sample shows 79,000 or so clones, about 89% of them seen only once. Remarks on this clone: The target antigen is unknown.

Findings of the study overall: Relative to CD4+, CD8+ T cells held more expanded clones on average.

The germline V and J ends were trimmed by 7 bases and 10 bases, with 20 bases remaining between them. CDR1 and CDR2 (germline): GTSNPN, SVGIG (reference sequence). The CDR3 covers 13 residues. Prior autoimmune disease or systemic immunosuppression barred patients. Drawing of blood for sampling happened at baseline, at cycle 4 day 1, and at cycle 7 day 1. Source: CD4+ or CD8+ T cells sorted from blood, taken in a trial of the OX40 agonist ivuxolimab. The sequence came from an adult with an advanced solid tumor such as melanoma, head and neck, liver or kidney cancer. The chain employs TRBV30 and TRBJ2-1; D gene uncertain. This CDR3 is CASPGDNSVEQFF. As DNA, the CDR3 is TGTGCCTCCCCTGGAGACAATTCCGTCGAGCAGTTCTTC. The whole variable domain, filled in from reference TRBV30 and TRBJ2-1, reads SQTIHQWPATLVQPVGSPLSLECTVEGTSNPNLYWYRQAAGRGLQLLFYSVGIGQISSEVPQNLSASRPQDRQFILSSKKLLLSDSGFYLCASPGDNSVEQFFGPGTRLTVL.